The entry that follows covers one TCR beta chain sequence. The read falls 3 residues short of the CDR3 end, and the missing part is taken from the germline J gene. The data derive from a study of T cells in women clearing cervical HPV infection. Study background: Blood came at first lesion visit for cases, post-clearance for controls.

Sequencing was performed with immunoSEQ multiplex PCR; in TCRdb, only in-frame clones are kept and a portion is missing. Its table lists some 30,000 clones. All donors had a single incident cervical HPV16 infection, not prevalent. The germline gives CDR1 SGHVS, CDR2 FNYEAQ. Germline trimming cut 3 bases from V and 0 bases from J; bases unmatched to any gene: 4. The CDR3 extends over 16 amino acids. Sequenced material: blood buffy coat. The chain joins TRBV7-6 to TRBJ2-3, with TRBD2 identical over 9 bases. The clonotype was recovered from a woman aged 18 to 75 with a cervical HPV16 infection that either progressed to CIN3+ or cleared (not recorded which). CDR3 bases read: TGTGCCAGCAGCTTCCCTAGCGGGATTAGCACAGATACG. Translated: CASSFPSGISTDT. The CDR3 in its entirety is CASSFPSGISTDTQYF.